What follows are 16 T cell receptor beta chains derived from one specimen sequenced in a study of vaccination and CD4 T cells after COVID-19. Scientists ran DNA taken from cultured CD4+ T cells through the Oncomine TCR Beta short-read assay for sequencing. One entry per CDR3 protein, called by TCRdb with MiXCR from the PCR reads. The sample has some 7,700 distinct CDR3 sequences; approximately 70% are singletons. These receptors lack a known antigen. Sample treatment: roughly 10-day PBMC culture with coronavirus spike peptide pools or control peptides (ViraFEST assay). This material consisted of cultured CD4+ T cells from blood, taken after SARS-CoV-2 vaccination. The origin of the receptors is a human donor with COVID-19.

This clonotype has just a few counts. The chain uses TRBV3-1 and TRBJ1-5, with a possible D match to TRBD1 (6 bases). The CDR3 has 16 residues. CDR1 and CDR2 from the germline V gene are LGHDT and YNNKEL (reference sequence). The V end was cut by 0 bases, the J end by 6 bases, with 15 bases between. DNA of the CDR3: TGTGCCAGCAGCCAAGATCCGGTGGGGGCTGGTCAGCCCCAGCATTTT. Its protein product is CASSQDPVGAGQPQHF.

This rearrangement joins TRBV2 to TRBJ1-5, with D hard to call. Trimming removed 4 bases at V and 3 bases at J, with 7 bases between. The length of the CDR3 is 13 residues. Germline CDR1 reads SNHLY; CDR2 reads FYNNEI. As DNA, the CDR3 is TGTGCCAGCAGTGGACAAGCCAATCAGCCCCAGCATTTT. Protein: CASSGQANQPQHF.

The V and J genes are TRBV20-1 and TRBJ1-5; 8 positions match TRBD1. This CDR3 has 12 amino acids. Losses at the gene ends were 3 bases for V and 7 bases for J; bases not matched to a gene: 2. Germline values: CDR1 DFQATT, CDR2 SNEGSKA (reference sequence). CDR3 sequence (DNA): TGCAGTGCTAGTAGACAGGGGCAGCCCCAGCATTTT. This translates into CSASRQGQPQHF.

This clonotype was seen once. The chain couples TRBV2 to TRBJ1-5; 7 bases align to TRBD1. CDR1 and CDR2 (germline): SNHLY, FYNNEI. The CDR3 totals 14 residues. Losses at the gene ends were 7 bases for V and 1 base for J; bases not matched to a gene: 4. DNA for the CDR3: TGTGCCAGCACTGGGACAGAGAGCAATCAGCCCCAGCATTTT. Protein: CASTGTESNQPQHF. The complete variable domain, with remaining parts taken from reference TRBV2 and TRBJ1-5, reads EPEVTQTPSHQVTQMGQEVILRCVPISNHLYFYWYRQILGQKVEFLVSFYNNEISEKSEIFDDQFSVERPDGSNFTLKIRSTKLEDSAMYFCASTGTESNQPQHFGDGTRLSIL.

J is TRBJ1-6 and V is TRBV4-1; 10 nucleotides agree with TRBD1. The V segment lost 0 bases and the J segment 0 bases; nucleotides outside the gene matches: 2. Germline V gene data show CDR1 as MGHRA and CDR2 as YSYEKL. CDR3 size: 18 residues. The CDR3: CASSQDGQGGSYNSPLHF. In DNA form, the CDR3 reads TGCGCCAGCAGCCAAGACGGACAGGGGGGCTCCTATAATTCACCCCTCCACTTT.

The chain combines TRBV7-3 with TRBJ2-2, with TRBD1 matching over 9 bases. Trimming took 4 bases from V and 7 from J; bases not matched to a gene: 13. CDR1 and CDR2 (germline): SGHTA, FQGTGA. The length of the CDR3 is 17 residues. The DNA of the CDR3 is TGTGCCAGCAGCTCCCTCCCGGACAGGGGAAGGGGCGGGGAGCTGTTTTTT. Its translation is CASSSLPDRGRGGELFF.

The chain couples TRBV7-2 to TRBJ2-3; D is unresolved. The germline V and J ends were trimmed by 8 bases and 4 bases, with 10 bases remaining between them. CDR1 is SGHTA and CDR2 is FQGNSA in the germline V gene. The CDR3 has 12 amino acids. CDR3 region: CASHNTADTQYF. The DNA of the CDR3 is TGTGCCAGCCACAACACGGCAGATACGCAGTATTTT.

A note on this clonotype: An end of the junction differs from the germline gene, which may be a read error. This rearrangement joins TRBV7-7 to TRBJ2-5; 12 positions match TRBD2. The germline V gene encodes CDR1 SSHAT and CDR2 FNYEAQ (reference sequence). The CDR3 has 18 residues. The CDR3 is CASSLGGLAGRVEETQYF. CDR3 in DNA: TGTGCTAGCAGCTTAGGAGGACTAGCGGGGAGGGTCGAAGAGACCCAGTACTTC.

This rearrangement joins TRBV7-2 to TRBJ2-5; 14 nucleotides agree with TRBD2. The CDR3 has 17 amino acids. CDR1 and CDR2 (germline): SGHTA, FQGNSA. V lost 3 bases and J lost 4; bases outside the gene matches: 7. CDR3 coding DNA: TGTGCCAGCAGCTTCCGACTAGCGGGGGGGGTCCCAGAGACCCAGTACTTC. As protein: CASSFRLAGGVPETQYF.

This clonotype has a handful of counts. This chain links TRBV20-1 with TRBJ2-3; D not resolved. The CDR3 consists of 13 residues. Germline CDR1 and CDR2: DFQATT and SNEGSKA (reference sequence). V lost 1 base and J 6 bases, leaving 11 bases between the germline ends. Here the CDR3 reads CSARVRPRDTQYF. The DNA for the CDR3 is TGCAGTGCTAGAGTGAGGCCCCGGGATACGCAGTATTTT.

This clonotype came up a few times. V and J are TRBV20-1 and TRBJ1-2; weak D call: TRBD1 (5 bases). V lost 4 bases and J lost 8, with 23 bases in between. Germline loops: CDR1 DFQATT, CDR2 SNEGSKA (reference sequence). This CDR3 is 15 amino acids long. In DNA, the CDR3 is TGCAGTGCTAAGGATCCTGGGGGTGGGCATGGAGGCTACACCTTC. Translated: CSAKDPGGGHGGYTF.

The chain carries TRBV11-3 and TRBJ2-5, with 7 bases lining up with TRBD1. The trim removed 1 base at V and 5 bases at J, leaving 7 bases unmatched. Germline loops: CDR1 SGHNT, CDR2 YENEEA. The CDR3 runs 15 residues. CDR3 sequence (DNA): TGTGCCAGCAGCTTAGGGCCAGGGGGATGGGAGACCCAGTACTTC. Translated: CASSLGPGGWETQYF.

This clonotype was counted between two and nine times. The chain has TRBV6-4 and TRBJ2-5, with D uncertain. This CDR3 contains 13 residues. Germline lookup yields CDR1 MRHNA and CDR2 SNTAGT. Trimming took 6 bases from V and 4 from J, leaving 12 bases between them. The CDR3 here is CASSLHPRETQYF. CDR3 nucleotide sequence: TGTGCCAGCAGCCTCCACCCCCGAGAGACCCAGTACTTC.

The chain carries TRBV6-4 and TRBJ2-1; a possible D gene is TRBD1 (6 bases). V dropped 0 bases and J dropped 6 bases, with 15 bases sitting between them. Germline V gives CDR1 MRHNA, CDR2 SNTAGT. CDR3 size: 16 residues. The CDR3 DNA sequence: TGTGCCAGCAGTGACTCGGGGGCGGTTGGGACCAATGAGCAGTTCTTC. Protein product: CASSDSGAVGTNEQFF.

This clonotype was counted only a few times. The chain joins TRBV27 to TRBJ2-5; 7 bases match TRBD1. From germline, CDR1 is MNHEY and CDR2 SMNVEV (reference sequence). With V trimmed by 5 bases and J by 3 bases, 9 bases remained unmatched. CDR3 size: 15 residues. Here the CDR3 DNA reads TGTGCCAGCAGTAAAACAGGGGACCCCGAAGAGACCCAGTACTTC. Amino acid sequence: CASSKTGDPEETQYF.

The chain employs TRBV28 and TRBJ1-1; 8 bases fit TRBD1. V was clipped by 7 bases and J by 1 base; unmatched bases: 5. Per germline, CDR1 MDHEN and CDR2 SYDVKM. The CDR3 spans 14 residues. The CDR3 here is CASTGGLGNTEAFF. CDR3 DNA: TGTGCCAGCACAGGGGGCCTCGGGAACACTGAAGCTTTCTTT.